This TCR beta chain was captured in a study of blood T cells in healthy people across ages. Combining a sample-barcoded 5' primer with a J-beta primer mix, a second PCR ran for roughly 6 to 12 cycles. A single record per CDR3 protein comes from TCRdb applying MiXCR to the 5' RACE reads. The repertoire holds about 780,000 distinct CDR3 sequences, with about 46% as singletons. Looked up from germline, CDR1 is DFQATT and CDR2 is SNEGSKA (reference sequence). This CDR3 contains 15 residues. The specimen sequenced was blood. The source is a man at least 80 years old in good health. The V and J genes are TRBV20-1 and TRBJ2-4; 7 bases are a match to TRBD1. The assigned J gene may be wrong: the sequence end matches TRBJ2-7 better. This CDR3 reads CSARPTGSPFGEQYF. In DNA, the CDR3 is TGCAGTGCAAGACCGACAGGGTCCCCATTCGGCGAGCAGTACTTC.